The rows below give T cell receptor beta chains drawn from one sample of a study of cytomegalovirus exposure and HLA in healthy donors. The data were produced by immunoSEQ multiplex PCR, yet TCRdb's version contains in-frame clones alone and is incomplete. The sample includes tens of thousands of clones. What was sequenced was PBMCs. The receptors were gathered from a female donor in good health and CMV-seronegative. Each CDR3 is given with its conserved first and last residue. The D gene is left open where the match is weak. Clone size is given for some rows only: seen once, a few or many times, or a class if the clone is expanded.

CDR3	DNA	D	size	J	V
CASSVNRDRESGYGYTF	TGTGCCAGCAGCGTCAACCGGGACAGGGAATCGGGCTATGGCTACACCTTC	TRBD1	.	TRBJ1-2	TRBV9
CASSYEGGDTDTQYF	TGTGCCAGCAGTTACGAAGGGGGGGACACAGATACGCAGTATTTT	.	.	TRBJ2-3	TRBV6-5
CASGLAGGMSGELFF	TGTGCCAGCGGACTAGCGGGGGGGATGTCCGGGGAGCTGTTTTTT	TRBD2	.	TRBJ2-2	TRBV6-5
CASSPGATDTQYF	TGTGCCAGCTCCCCAGGGGCCACAGATACGCAGTATTTT	.	.	TRBJ2-3	TRBV18
CASTAGDLTDTQYF	TGTGCCAGCACGGCAGGGGACCTCACAGATACGCAGTATTTT	.	.	TRBJ2-3	TRBV6-1
CASSQAQGLTDTQYF	TGTGCCAGCAGCCAAGCTCAGGGGCTCACAGATACGCAGTATTTT	.	.	TRBJ2-3	TRBV4-2
CASSSKGRGDPDTQYF	TGTGCCAGCAGCTCGAAAGGGAGGGGGGACCCAGATACGCAGTATTTT	.	.	TRBJ2-3	TRBV7-3
CASSFERSTEQYF	TGTGCCAGCAGCTTCGAACGTTCTACGGAGCAGTACTTC	.	.	TRBJ2-7	TRBV7-2
CASSVAGETQYF	TGTGCCAGCAGCGTAGCGGGAGAGACCCAGTACTTC	.	.	TRBJ2-5	TRBV9
CASRPTGGNQPQHF	TGTGCCAGCAGGCCCACAGGGGGCAATCAGCCCCAGCATTTT	TRBD1	.	TRBJ1-5	TRBV6-6
CASSLDSGNTEAFF	TGTGCCAGCAGCCTTGACAGTGGAAACACTGAAGCTTTCTTT	.	.	TRBJ1-1	TRBV5-4
CATSQGEAQPQHF	TGTGCCACCTCCCAGGGGGAAGCTCAGCCCCAGCATTTT	TRBD1	.	TRBJ1-5	TRBV7-9
CASSPGTGASSPLHF	TGTGCCAGCAGCCCCGGGACAGGGGCCTCTTCACCCCTCCACTTT	TRBD1	.	TRBJ1-6	TRBV5-6
CASSPAGAAEPQHF	TGCGCCAGCAGCCCTGCGGGGGCGGCGGAGCCCCAGCATTTT	.	.	TRBJ1-5	TRBV4-3
CASKAPAGGQVHEQYF	TGTGCCAGCAAGGCTCCAGCGGGGGGGCAAGTCCACGAGCAGTACTTC	TRBD2	.	TRBJ2-7	TRBV2
CAISDPDQGNGYTF	TGTGCCATCAGTGACCCAGACCAGGGAAATGGCTACACCTTC	.	.	TRBJ1-2	TRBV10-3
CASSLGRTGEIHGYTF	TGTGCCAGCAGCTTAGGACGGACAGGGGAAATTCATGGCTACACCTTC	TRBD1	.	TRBJ1-2	TRBV7-9
CAWSTGGNSPLHF	TGTGCCTGGAGTACAGGGGGAAATTCACCCCTCCACTTT	TRBD1	.	TRBJ1-6	TRBV30
CASSLRVAYEQYF	TGTGCCAGCAGTTTGAGAGTCGCCTACGAGCAGTACTTC	.	.	TRBJ2-7	TRBV27
CASTNLTPGTENEKLFF	TGTGCCAGCACCAACCTTACCCCCGGGACTGAGAATGAAAAACTGTTTTTT	.	medium-sized	TRBJ1-4	TRBV6-7
CASSFLTGGYTF	TGTGCCAGCAGCTTTCTGACGGGTGGCTACACCTTC	.	.	TRBJ1-2	TRBV5-8
CASSDQGQGVYEQYF	TGTGCCAGCAGTGACCAGGGGCAGGGGGTATACGAGCAGTACTTC	TRBD1	.	TRBJ2-7	TRBV6-4
CASSLSSADYGYTF	TGTGCCAGCAGCTTAAGTTCGGCGGATTATGGCTACACCTTC	.	.	TRBJ1-2	TRBV11-1
CASIEAGGKETQYF	TGTGCCAGCATAGAAGCGGGGGGGAAAGAGACCCAGTACTTC	TRBD2	.	TRBJ2-5	TRBV5-4
CASNPPTGDNGELFF	TGTGCCAGCAACCCCCCGACAGGGGATAACGGGGAGCTGTTTTTT	TRBD1	.	TRBJ2-2	TRBV7-9
CASSLHLTGGETQYF	TGCGCCAGCAGCCTGCACCTGACGGGGGGGGAGACCCAGTACTTC	TRBD2	.	TRBJ2-5	TRBV4-3
CASSLERVRNEKLFF	TGTGCCAGCAGCTTAGAACGGGTTCGGAATGAAAAACTGTTTTTT	.	.	TRBJ1-4	TRBV7-9
CASSGPRGETQYF	TGTGCCAGCAGTGGTCCTAGGGGGGAGACCCAGTACTTC	.	.	TRBJ2-5	TRBV6-1
CASSIETGVRGYTF	TGTGCCAGTAGTATCGAGACAGGGGTTAGAGGCTACACCTTT	TRBD1	.	TRBJ1-2	TRBV19
CASSSQAYEQYF	TGTGCCAGCAGCTCCCAGGCCTACGAGCAGTACTTC	.	.	TRBJ2-7	TRBV7-9
CASSTQVRNTEAFF	TGTGCCAGTAGTACACAGGTCCGGAACACTGAAGCTTTCTTT	.	.	TRBJ1-1	TRBV19
CAIGAGTGPTDTQYF	TGTGCCATCGGAGCCGGGACAGGGCCTACAGATACGCAGTATTTT	TRBD1	.	TRBJ2-3	TRBV10-3
CATSSDRDRQPQHF	TGTGCCACCAGCAGCGACAGGGATAGACAGCCCCAGCATTTT	TRBD1	.	TRBJ1-5	TRBV15
CASSQDGAAGKETQYF	TGCGCCAGCAGCCAAGATGGGGCAGCAGGAAAAGAGACCCAGTACTTC	.	.	TRBJ2-5	TRBV4-3
CASSLQGATNEKLFF	TGTGCCAGCAGTTTACAGGGCGCAACTAATGAAAAACTGTTTTTT	.	.	TRBJ1-4	TRBV25-1
CASSPFGGQGNAEAFF	TGTGCCAGCTCACCATTTGGAGGACAGGGGAACGCTGAAGCTTTCTTT	TRBD1	.	TRBJ1-1	TRBV18
CASSGARGFKSGNTIYF	TGTGCCAGCAGTGGTGCCAGGGGGTTCAAGTCTGGAAACACCATATATTTT	TRBD1	.	TRBJ1-3	TRBV2
CASSQQLGLGGYTF	TGTGCCAGCAGCCAACAACTGGGACTTGGGGGCTACACCTTC	.	.	TRBJ1-2	TRBV14
CASSLDSTGYDISPLHF	TGTGCCAGCAGCTTAGATTCGACTGGGTATGATATTTCACCCCTCCACTTT	.	.	TRBJ1-6	TRBV7-2
CASLDSAFSYNEQFF	TGTGCCAGCCTTGACAGCGCTTTCTCCTACAATGAGCAGTTCTTC	.	.	TRBJ2-1	TRBV28
CAISELGPTNEKLFF	TGTGCCATCAGTGAGTTGGGGCCAACTAATGAAAAACTGTTTTTT	.	.	TRBJ1-4	TRBV10-3
CASSLDNAAGYNSPLHF	TGTGCCAGCAGCTTAGATAACGCGGCAGGGTATAATTCACCCCTCCACTTT	.	.	TRBJ1-6	TRBV11-2
CASSLTHRAGNSPLHF	TGTGCCAGCAGCCTAACACACAGGGCCGGGAATTCACCCCTCCACTTT	.	.	TRBJ1-6	TRBV7-6
CASSLYFGGSSEQYF	TGTGCCAGCAGCTTGTACTTCGGGGGGTCTTCCGAGCAGTACTTC	TRBD2	.	TRBJ2-7	TRBV5-4
CASSQSGTAMNTEAFF	TGTGCCAGCAGCCAATCTGGGACAGCAATGAACACTGAAGCTTTCTTT	TRBD1	.	TRBJ1-1	TRBV4-2
CASSIGQGRRSSNEKLFF	TGTGCCAGTAGTATTGGACAGGGAAGAAGGTCGTCTAATGAAAAACTGTTTTTT	TRBD1	.	TRBJ1-4	TRBV19
CASSVRDTEAFF	TGTGCCAGCAGCGTCAGGGACACTGAAGCTTTCTTT	.	.	TRBJ1-1	TRBV5-4
CASSLTLGQAPYNEQFF	TGTGCCAGCAGCTTAACTCTTGGGCAGGCCCCCTACAATGAGCAGTTCTTC	.	.	TRBJ2-1	TRBV7-3
CASSITTGAQYF	TGTGCCAGCAGCATCACGACAGGGGCGCAGTACTTC	TRBD1	.	TRBJ2-7	TRBV5-6
CASTPSQSGTGGKQYF	TGTGCCAGCACTCCCTCACAGTCCGGTACGGGAGGAAAGCAGTACTTC	TRBD2	.	TRBJ2-7	TRBV2
CASSTRQIQYF	TGTGCCAGTAGTACCCGACAGATTCAGTACTTC	.	.	TRBJ2-4	TRBV19
CASSPNSGQGRGYTF	TGCGCCAGCAGCCCAAATTCGGGACAGGGAAGAGGCTACACCTTC	TRBD1	.	TRBJ1-2	TRBV5-1